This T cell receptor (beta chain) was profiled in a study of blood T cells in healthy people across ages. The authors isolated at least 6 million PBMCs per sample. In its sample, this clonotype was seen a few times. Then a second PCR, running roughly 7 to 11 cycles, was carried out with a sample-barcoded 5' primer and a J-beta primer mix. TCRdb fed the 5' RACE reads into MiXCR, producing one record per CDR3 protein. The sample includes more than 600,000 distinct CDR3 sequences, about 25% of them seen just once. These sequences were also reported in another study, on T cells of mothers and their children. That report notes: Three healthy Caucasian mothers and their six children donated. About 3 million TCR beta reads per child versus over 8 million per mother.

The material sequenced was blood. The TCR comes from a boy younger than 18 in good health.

The CDR3 reads CASSDLGSKTYNEQFF. DNA for the CDR3: TGTGCCAGCAGCGACCTGGGGTCCAAGACTTACAATGAGCAGTTCTTC. The V gene is TRBV7-9, the J gene TRBJ2-1, with D hard to call. Trimming shortened V by 5 bases and J by 4 bases, and 18 bases separated the two germline ends. The CDR3 spans 16 residues. Germline CDR1 reads SEHNR; CDR2 reads FQNEAQ (reference sequence).